These 12 T cell receptor beta chains were sequenced from one sample in a study of T cell responses to AZD1222 COVID-19 vaccine. Clones were read by immunoSEQ multiplex PCR, and TCRdb kept only the in-frame ones, dropping some. The table includes about 180,000 clones, about 86% detected once. This specimen consisted of peripheral blood, obtained 28 days after the second AZD1222 dose. The receptors originated from an adult who received the AZD1222 COVID-19 vaccine.

The rearrangement uses TRBV3-1 (or the pseudogene TRBV3-2) and TRBJ2-5; 16 bases are a match to TRBD2. J lost 5 bases, V lost 3 bases, and 6 bases had no gene match. The V gene's germline CDR1 is LGHDT and CDR2 YNNKEL (reference sequence). This CDR3 is 17 amino acids long. CDR3 sequence reads: CASSQGLAGGLMETQYF. The DNA of the CDR3 is TGTGCCAGCAGCCAGGGACTAGCGGGGGGGCTAATGGAGACCCAGTACTTC.

The chain couples TRBV7-2 to TRBJ2-7; TRBD2 aligns across 8 bases. Unmatched junction bases numbered 8, after V lost 1 base and J lost 3 bases. The CDR3 consists of 16 residues. Germline CDR1 and CDR2: SGHTA and FQGNSA. The CDR3 nucleotides are TGTGCCAGCAGCTTAGGGCTAGCGGGCCGCATCTACGAGCAGTACTTC. This codes for CASSLGLAGRIYEQYF.

This clone has a single count. This chain uses TRBV7-8 with TRBJ2-2; 7 bases agree with TRBD1. The CDR3 runs 15 residues. From germline, CDR1 is SGHVS and CDR2 FQNEAQ. J lost 5 bases, V lost 4 bases, and 7 bases had no gene match. CDR3 in DNA: TGTGCCAGCAGCTCACGGACAGGCGGAACCGGGGAGCTGTTTTTT. Translation: CASSSRTGGTGELFF. Full variable domain (rest looked up from reference TRBV7-8 and TRBJ2-2): GAGVSQSPRYKVAKRGQDVALRCDPISGHVSLFWYQQALGQGPEFLTYFQNEAQLDKSGLPSDRFFAERPEGSVSTLKIQRTQQEDSAVYLCASSSRTGGTGELFFGEGSRLTVL.

The V gene is TRBV7-8, the J gene TRBJ2-7, with a possible D match to TRBD2 (5 bases). The CDR3 has 14 residues. V was trimmed by 2 bases and J by 6 bases, leaving 14 bases between them. Germline-derived CDR1 and CDR2 are SGHVS and FQNEAQ. The CDR3 coding sequence is TGTGCCAGCAGCTTAATTAACAGTGGAGGCGAGCAGTACTTC. Protein product: CASSLINSGGEQYF.

The gene calls are TRBV10-3 and TRBJ2-2; 12 bases agree with TRBD2. Germline-derived CDR1 and CDR2 are ENHRY and SYGVKD. The CDR3 extends over 18 amino acids. With V trimmed by 5 bases and J by 5 bases, 12 bases remained unmatched. CDR3 loop: CAISSSSSGGAGTGELFF. In DNA, the CDR3 is TGTGCCATCAGTTCCTCCTCTAGCGGGGGGGCAGGAACCGGGGAGCTGTTTTTT.

The rearrangement joins TRBV11-2 to TRBJ1-6; tentative D call: TRBD1 (6 bases). Germline V gene data show CDR1 as SGHAT and CDR2 as FQNNGV. Trimming pared 6 bases from V and 7 bases from J, leaving 16 bases between. This CDR3 has 15 amino acids. The CDR3 spells CASREVGQANSPLHF. For the CDR3, the DNA is TGTGCCAGCAGAGAAGTGGGACAAGCAAATTCACCCCTCCACTTT.

The CDR3 loop is CASSPSVPTNEKLFF. The CDR3 region has the DNA TGTGCCAGCAGTCCCTCGGTGCCAACTAATGAAAAACTGTTTTTT. The chain couples TRBV6-5 to TRBJ1-4; D remains ambiguous. This CDR3 has 15 amino acids. V was trimmed by 5 bases and J by 0 bases, leaving 10 bases between them. The germline V gene has CDR1 MNHEY and CDR2 SVGAGI.

In its sample, this clone was seen once. The chain combines TRBV5-8 with TRBJ2-3; D remains unclear. The CDR3 has 11 residues. Germline CDR1 SGHTS, CDR2 YDEGEE. Trimming stripped 1 base from V and 6 bases from J, with 3 bases between. The CDR3 coding sequence is TGTGCCAGCAGCTTGAGGGATACGCAGTATTTT. Encoded protein: CASSLRDTQYF.

The chain uses TRBV7-8 and TRBJ2-1; perhaps TRBD1 as D (6 bases). The ends were cut back, 0 bases at V and 9 bases at J, with 15 bases in the middle. CDR3 length equals 15 residues. Germline loops: CDR1 SGHVS, CDR2 FQNEAQ. This chain's CDR3 is CASSLADSTYAEQFF. The CDR3 DNA sequence: TGTGCCAGCAGCTTAGCGGACAGCACATACGCTGAGCAGTTCTTC. The complete variable domain, with remaining parts taken from reference TRBV7-8 and TRBJ2-1, reads GAGVSQSPRYKVAKRGQDVALRCDPISGHVSLFWYQQALGQGPEFLTYFQNEAQLDKSGLPSDRFFAERPEGSVSTLKIQRTQQEDSAVYLCASSLADSTYAEQFFGPGTRLTVL.

This chain links TRBV5-1 with TRBJ1-1; 11 bases are shared with TRBD1. This CDR3 is built from 15 residues. J was trimmed by 1 base and V by 4 bases; bases with no gene match: 3. CDR1 and CDR2 (germline): SGHRS, YFSETQ. CDR3 nucleotides: TGCGCCAGCAGCAGGACAGGGGGCGGGAACACTGAAGCTTTCTTT. This gives the protein CASSRTGGGNTEAFF.

This CDR3 is CASSRKDGSEAFF. The CDR3 bases are TGCGCCAGCAGCCGTAAAGATGGGTCTGAAGCTTTCTTT. The chain employs TRBV5-1 and TRBJ1-1; D not certain. The CDR3 consists of 13 residues. V was pared by 4 bases and J by 6 bases, with 13 bases between. Germline V lookup: CDR1 SGHRS, CDR2 YFSETQ.

V is TRBV4-1 and J is TRBJ1-3; no reliable D call. Trimming took off 2 bases at V and 0 bases at J, with 8 bases between the two ends. The CDR3 is 15 amino acids. The V gene's germline CDR1 is MGHRA and CDR2 YSYEKL. In DNA form, the CDR3 reads TGCGCCAGCAGCCAACCACGGATCTCTGGAAACACCATATATTTT. The encoded protein is CASSQPRISGNTIYF.